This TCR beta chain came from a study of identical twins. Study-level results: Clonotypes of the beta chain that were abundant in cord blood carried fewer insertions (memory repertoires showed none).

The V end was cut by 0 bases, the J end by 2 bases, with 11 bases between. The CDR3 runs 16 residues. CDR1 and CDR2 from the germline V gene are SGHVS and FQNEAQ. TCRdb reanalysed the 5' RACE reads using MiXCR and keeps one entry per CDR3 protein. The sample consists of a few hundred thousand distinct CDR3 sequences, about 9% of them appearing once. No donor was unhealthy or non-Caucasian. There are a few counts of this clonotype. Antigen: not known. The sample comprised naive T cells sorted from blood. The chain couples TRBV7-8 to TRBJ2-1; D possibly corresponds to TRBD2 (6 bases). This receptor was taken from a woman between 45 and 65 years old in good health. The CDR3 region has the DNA TGTGCCAGCAGCTTAGCCACGGGAGTAGCCTACAATGAGCAGTTCTTC. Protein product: CASSLATGVAYNEQFF.